This entry is about one T cell receptor beta chain. The CDR3 spans 16 residues. The trim removed 2 bases at V and 2 bases at J, leaving 5 bases unmatched. From germline, CDR1 is SGHDT and CDR2 YYEEEE. This specimen belongs to a study of shared clonotypes between healthy human individuals. In the naive CD8 group, cells lacked CD45RO and were positively selected for CCR7, so terminally differentiated effector memory CD45RA+ cells were left out. TCRdb's table, derived via immunoSEQ multiplex PCR, lists solely in-frame clones and lacks some. The sample lists approximately 840,000 clones; 96% were seen once.

The chain carries TRBV5-6 and TRBJ1-4; TRBD1 matches 8 bases. The sequencing sample was made of naive CD8+ T cells sorted from blood. This receptor was identified in a young man in good health. CDR3 in DNA: TGTGCCAGCAGCTTTAGACAGGGGAGGACTAATGAAAAACTGTTTTTT. Protein sequence: CASSFRQGRTNEKLFF.